This T cell receptor (beta chain) was sequenced in a study of T cell responses to AZD1222 COVID-19 vaccine (dated by TCRdb to about 2021). A note on the overall study: A total of around 240 trial participants underwent TCR sequencing, of whom under 220 had received two doses of AZD1222 and about 25 had received two doses of the MenACWY control vaccine. Trial participants were enrolled by age into subgroups of 18-55, 56-69 and 70-plus years, and around 150, 28 and 57 TCR-sequenced participants, respectively, were included in these subgroups. The full study reports these points: Because no samples from the day 14 peak response were available, repertoires could be characterized only after the peak T cell response. In the small 56-69-year group, the increase in depth fell short of significance, most likely because of low power. A significant rise in spike-specific TCR breadth and depth was observed after two AZD1222 doses relative to day 0 and relative to MenACWY recipients. Conclusions about previously exposed vaccinees are limited, since just five or six AZD1222 recipients were seropositive for SARS-CoV-2 at baseline. Participants were mostly white British, with more females than males. The authors suggested clonal diversity may have been underestimated. The whole spike protein was spanned by vaccine-associated CD4 TCRs, and dominant responses were seen in regions 160-218 and 743-854. Reportedly, almost half of the unique spike-specific TCRs recognized epitopes lying outside the regions that are mutated in the B.1.351 and B.1.1.7 variants.

Notes on this clone: The specificity of this receptor is unknown. No much larger clonotype is one base removed from it; base qualities were not supplied.

The germline V gene sets CDR1 to KGHDR and CDR2 to SFDVKD. Spanning cysteine to phenylalanine, the CDR3 consists of 13 amino acids. Of the read, only the CDR3 DNA is kept; its 39 bases are in frame from base 1. V is trimmed back by 5 bases and J by 5 bases, and the junction contains 0 bases that no gene match accounts for. The CDR3 regions of human TCRbeta chains were analyzed by immunosequencing. Per the authors' processing: Repertoire TCRs were matched against a reference library of SARS-CoV-2-specific TCRs generated with the MIRA antigen-specificity platform. Breadth was defined as the fraction of unique TCRs that were SARS-CoV-2-associated. Depth was defined as the fraction of total T cells that were SARS-CoV-2-associated. Using the MIRA data, each spike-specific TCR was mapped to the spike region that the TCR reacts to and placed in a CD4 or CD8 class. Log10-transformed breadth and depth values were compared by one-way ANOVA with Sidak's multiple comparisons tests. Not all clones reach the TCRdb copy of this immuneACCESS table, which keeps in-frame sequences only. Checked studies attribute under half of the gap to unresolved V genes and leave the rest unexplained. The V and J calls and clone size were taken over from that table, and D and trimming were inferred from the DNA. The sample contains 90,000 to 150,000 clones, more than 80% of them found a single time. The ten largest clonotypes hold more than 3.5% of the sample.

The time point label here, explained by the study, means: about 28 days (+/-7) after the second vaccine dose. What this sample's treatment or condition label stands for: meningococcal conjugate vaccine given as trial control. Vaccinee samples were obtained from the UK trials COV001 and COV002, which included a single-blind randomized controlled phase 2/3 trial of AZD1222 (ChAdOx1 nCoV-19) in healthy adults. For TCRbeta chain sequencing, PBMC samples were collected from trial participants at day 0 and at day 28 after the second dose. This sample comprised peripheral blood, obtained 28 days after the second dose of the MenACWY control vaccine. In this chain, TRBV24-1 is recombined with TRBJ2-7; TRBD1 lines up with 12 middle nucleotides. This receptor was obtained from an adult who received the MenACWY meningococcal vaccine as a control. The DNA sequence is as follows: TGTGCCACCAGTGGGGACAGGGGGCACGAGCAGTACTTC. It translates as CATSGDRGHEQYF.